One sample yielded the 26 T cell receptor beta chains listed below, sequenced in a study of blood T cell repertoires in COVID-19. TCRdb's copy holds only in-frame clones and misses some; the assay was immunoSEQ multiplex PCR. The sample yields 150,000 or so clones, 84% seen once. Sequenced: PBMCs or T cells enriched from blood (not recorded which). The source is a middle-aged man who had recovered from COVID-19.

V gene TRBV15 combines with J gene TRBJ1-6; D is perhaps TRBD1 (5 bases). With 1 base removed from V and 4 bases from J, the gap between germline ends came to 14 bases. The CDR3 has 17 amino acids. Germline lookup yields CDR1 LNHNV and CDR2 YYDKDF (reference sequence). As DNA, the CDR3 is TGTGCCACCAGCAGAGCTGGACATTACCTTTATAATTCACCCCTCCACTTT. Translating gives CATSRAGHYLYNSPLHF. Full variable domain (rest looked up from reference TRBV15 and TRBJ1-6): DAMVIQNPRYQVTQFGKPVTLSCSQTLNHNVMYWYQQKSSQAPKLLFHYYDKDFNNEADTPDNFQSRRPNTSFCFLDIRSPGLGDTAMYLCATSRAGHYLYNSPLHFGNGTRLTVT.

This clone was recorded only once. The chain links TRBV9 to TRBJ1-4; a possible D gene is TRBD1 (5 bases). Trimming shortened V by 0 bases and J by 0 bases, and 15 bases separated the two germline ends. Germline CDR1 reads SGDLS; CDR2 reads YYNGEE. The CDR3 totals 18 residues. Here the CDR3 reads CASSVAPGLYATNEKLFF. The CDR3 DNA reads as TGTGCCAGCAGCGTAGCTCCGGGACTGTATGCAACTAATGAAAAACTGTTTTTT. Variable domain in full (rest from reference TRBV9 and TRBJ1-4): DSGVTQTPKHLITATGQRVTLRCSPRSGDLSVYWYQQSLDQGLQFLIQYYNGEERAKGNILERFSAQQFPDLHSELNLSSLELGDSALYFCASSVAPGLYATNEKLFFGSGTQLSVL.

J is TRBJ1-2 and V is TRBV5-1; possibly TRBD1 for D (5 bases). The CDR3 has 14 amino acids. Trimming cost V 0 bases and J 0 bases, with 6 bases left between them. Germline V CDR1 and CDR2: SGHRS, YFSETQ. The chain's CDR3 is CASSLEGTNYGYTF. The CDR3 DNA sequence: TGCGCCAGCAGCTTGGAGGGGACTAACTATGGCTACACCTTC.

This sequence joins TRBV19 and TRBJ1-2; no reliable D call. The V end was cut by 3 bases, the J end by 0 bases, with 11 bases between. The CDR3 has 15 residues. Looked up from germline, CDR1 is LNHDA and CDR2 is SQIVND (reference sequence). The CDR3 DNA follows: TGTGCCAGTAGTATGTCCCCCGACACTAACTATGGCTACACCTTC. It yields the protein CASSMSPDTNYGYTF.

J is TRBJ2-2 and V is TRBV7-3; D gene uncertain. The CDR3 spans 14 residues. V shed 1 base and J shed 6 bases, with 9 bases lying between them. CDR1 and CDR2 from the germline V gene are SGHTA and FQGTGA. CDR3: CASSLSPSAGELFF. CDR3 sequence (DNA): TGTGCCAGCAGCTTAAGTCCCAGCGCCGGGGAGCTGTTTTTT.

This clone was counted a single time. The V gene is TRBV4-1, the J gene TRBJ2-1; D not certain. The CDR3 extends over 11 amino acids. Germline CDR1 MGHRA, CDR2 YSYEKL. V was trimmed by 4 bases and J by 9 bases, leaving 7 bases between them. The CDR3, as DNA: TGCGCCAGCAGCCTCCTTAGTGAGCAGTTCTTC. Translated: CASSLLSEQFF.

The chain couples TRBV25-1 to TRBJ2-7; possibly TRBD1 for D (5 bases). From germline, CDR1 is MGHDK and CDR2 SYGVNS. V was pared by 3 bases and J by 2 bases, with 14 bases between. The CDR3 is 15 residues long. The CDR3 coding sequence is TGTGCCAGCAGTGACTCCAGGGTTTCGACCTACGAGCAGTACTTC. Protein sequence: CASSDSRVSTYEQYF.

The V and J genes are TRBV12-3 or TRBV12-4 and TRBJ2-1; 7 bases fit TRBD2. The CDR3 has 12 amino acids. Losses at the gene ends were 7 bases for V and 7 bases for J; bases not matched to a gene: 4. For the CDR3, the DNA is TGTGCCAGCACCCGGGGGGATAATGAGCAGTTCTTC. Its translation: CASTRGDNEQFF.

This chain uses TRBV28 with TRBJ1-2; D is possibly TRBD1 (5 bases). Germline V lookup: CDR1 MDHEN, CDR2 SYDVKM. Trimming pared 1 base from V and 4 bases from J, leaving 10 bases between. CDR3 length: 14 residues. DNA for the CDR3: TGTGCCAGCAGTTTATTGTCAGGGTCCTATGGCTACACCTTC. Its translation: CASSLLSGSYGYTF.

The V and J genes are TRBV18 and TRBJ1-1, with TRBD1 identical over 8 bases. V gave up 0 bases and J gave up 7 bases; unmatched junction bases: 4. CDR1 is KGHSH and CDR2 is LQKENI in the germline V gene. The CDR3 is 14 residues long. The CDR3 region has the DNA TGTGCCAGCTCACCACCGGGACAGGAATATGAAGCTTTCTTT. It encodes CASSPPGQEYEAFF.

CDR3 protein: CAISVIGEDTQYF. The DNA for the CDR3 is TGTGCCATCAGTGTCATAGGGGAAGATACGCAGTATTTT. The chain uses TRBV10-3 and TRBJ2-3; tentative D call: TRBD1 (5 bases). The length of the CDR3 is 13 residues. Germline V CDR1 and CDR2: ENHRY, SYGVKD. Trimming cost V 4 bases and J 5 bases, with 10 bases left between them.

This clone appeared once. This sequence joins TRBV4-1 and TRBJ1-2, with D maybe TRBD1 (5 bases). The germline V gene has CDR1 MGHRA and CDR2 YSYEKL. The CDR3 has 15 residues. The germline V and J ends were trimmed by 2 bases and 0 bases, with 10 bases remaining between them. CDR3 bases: TGCGCCAGCAGCCAACCGAGACAGACTAACTATGGCTACACCTTC. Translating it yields CASSQPRQTNYGYTF.

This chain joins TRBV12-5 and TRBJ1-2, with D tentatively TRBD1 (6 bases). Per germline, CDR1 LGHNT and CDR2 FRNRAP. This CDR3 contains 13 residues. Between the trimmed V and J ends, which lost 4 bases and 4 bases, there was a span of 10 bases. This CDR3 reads CASGSGTTYGYTF. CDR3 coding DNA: TGTGCTAGTGGTTCCGGGACAACCTATGGCTACACCTTC.

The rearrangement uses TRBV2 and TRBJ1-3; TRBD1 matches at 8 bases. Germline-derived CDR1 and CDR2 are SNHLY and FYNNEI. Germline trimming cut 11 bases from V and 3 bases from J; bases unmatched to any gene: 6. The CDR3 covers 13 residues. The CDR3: CAGDRGVGNTIYF. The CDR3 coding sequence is TGTGCCGGCGACAGGGGTGTTGGAAACACCATATATTTT.

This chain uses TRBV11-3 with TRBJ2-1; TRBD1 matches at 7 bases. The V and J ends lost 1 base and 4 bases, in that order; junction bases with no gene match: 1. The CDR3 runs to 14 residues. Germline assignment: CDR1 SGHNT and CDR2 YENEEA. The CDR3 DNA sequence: TGTGCCAGCAGCTTAGGGACAGGATACAATGAGCAGTTCTTC. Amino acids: CASSLGTGYNEQFF.

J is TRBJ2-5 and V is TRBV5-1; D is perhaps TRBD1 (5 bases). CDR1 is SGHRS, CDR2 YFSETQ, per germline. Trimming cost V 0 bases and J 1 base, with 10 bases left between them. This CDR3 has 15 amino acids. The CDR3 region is CASSLGDSSQETQYF. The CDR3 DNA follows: TGCGCCAGCAGCTTGGGTGACAGTAGCCAAGAGACCCAGTACTTC.

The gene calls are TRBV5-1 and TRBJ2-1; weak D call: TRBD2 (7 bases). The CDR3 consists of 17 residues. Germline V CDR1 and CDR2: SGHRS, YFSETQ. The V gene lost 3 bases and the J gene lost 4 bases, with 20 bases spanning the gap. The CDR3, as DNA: TGCGCCAGCAGCTCTTCGGGGGGCCAAAGGGTATACAATGAGCAGTTCTTC. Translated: CASSSSGGQRVYNEQFF.

In DNA form, the CDR3 reads TGTGCCAGCAGCTTGTTAGACAGCCCAAATGAAAAACTGTTTTTT. Translated: CASSLLDSPNEKLFF. This chain connects TRBV7-9 to TRBJ1-4, with TRBD1 as a possible D gene (5 bases). Germline-derived CDR1 and CDR2 are SEHNR and FQNEAQ (reference sequence). Trimming left V 3 bases short and J 5 bases short, with 13 bases between. The CDR3 sequence is 15 residues long.

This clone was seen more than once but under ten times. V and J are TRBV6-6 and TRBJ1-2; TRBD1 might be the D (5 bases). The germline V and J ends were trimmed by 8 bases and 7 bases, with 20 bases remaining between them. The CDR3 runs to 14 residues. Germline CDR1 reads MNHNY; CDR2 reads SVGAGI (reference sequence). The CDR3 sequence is CASGAEGDSSGYTF. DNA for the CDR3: TGTGCCAGCGGGGCGGAAGGGGACTCCTCTGGCTACACCTTC.

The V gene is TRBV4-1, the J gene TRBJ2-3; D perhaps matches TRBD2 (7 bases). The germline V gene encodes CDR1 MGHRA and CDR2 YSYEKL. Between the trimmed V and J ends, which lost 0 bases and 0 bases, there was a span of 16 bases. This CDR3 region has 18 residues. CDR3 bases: TGCGCCAGCAGCCAAGAGGCCGGGGGGCGGGTTAGCACAGATACGCAGTATTTT. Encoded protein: CASSQEAGGRVSTDTQYF.

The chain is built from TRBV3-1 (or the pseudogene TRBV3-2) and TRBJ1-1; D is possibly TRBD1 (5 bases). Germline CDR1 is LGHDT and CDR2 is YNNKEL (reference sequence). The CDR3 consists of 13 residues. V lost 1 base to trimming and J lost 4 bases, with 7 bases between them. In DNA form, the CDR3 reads TGTGCCAGCAGCCAAGGCAGGGCCACTGAAGCTTTCTTT. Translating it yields CASSQGRATEAFF.

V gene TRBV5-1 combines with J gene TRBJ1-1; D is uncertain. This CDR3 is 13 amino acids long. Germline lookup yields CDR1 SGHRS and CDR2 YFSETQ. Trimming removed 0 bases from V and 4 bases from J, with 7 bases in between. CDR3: CASSLGPGTEAFF. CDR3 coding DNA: TGCGCCAGCAGCTTGGGTCCGGGCACTGAAGCTTTCTTT.

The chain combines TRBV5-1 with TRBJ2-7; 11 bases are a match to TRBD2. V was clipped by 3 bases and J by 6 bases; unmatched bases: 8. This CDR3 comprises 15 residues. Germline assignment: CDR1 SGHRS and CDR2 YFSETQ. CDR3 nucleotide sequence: TGCGCCAGCAGCTCGGTAGCGGGGGGGCCTGGCGAGCAGTACTTC. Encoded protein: CASSSVAGGPGEQYF.

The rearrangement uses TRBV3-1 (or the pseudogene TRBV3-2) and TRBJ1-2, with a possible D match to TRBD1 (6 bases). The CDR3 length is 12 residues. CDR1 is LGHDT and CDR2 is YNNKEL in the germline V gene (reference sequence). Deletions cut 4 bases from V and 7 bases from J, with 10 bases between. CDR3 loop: CASSRTVSGYTF. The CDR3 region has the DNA TGTGCCAGCAGCCGGACAGTCAGTGGCTACACCTTC.

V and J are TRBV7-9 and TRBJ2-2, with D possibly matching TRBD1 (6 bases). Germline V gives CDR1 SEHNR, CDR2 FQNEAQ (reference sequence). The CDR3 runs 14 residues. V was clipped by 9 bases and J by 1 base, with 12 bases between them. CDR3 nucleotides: TGTGCCAGTGACGGGACACTGAACACCGGGGAGCTGTTTTTT. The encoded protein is CASDGTLNTGELFF.

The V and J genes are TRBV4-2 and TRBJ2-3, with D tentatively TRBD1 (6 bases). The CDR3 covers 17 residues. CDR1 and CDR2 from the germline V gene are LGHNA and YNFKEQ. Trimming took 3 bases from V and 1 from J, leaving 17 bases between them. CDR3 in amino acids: CASSQGARGDGTDTQYF. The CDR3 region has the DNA TGTGCCAGCAGCCAGGGGGCTAGAGGCGACGGCACAGATACGCAGTATTTT.